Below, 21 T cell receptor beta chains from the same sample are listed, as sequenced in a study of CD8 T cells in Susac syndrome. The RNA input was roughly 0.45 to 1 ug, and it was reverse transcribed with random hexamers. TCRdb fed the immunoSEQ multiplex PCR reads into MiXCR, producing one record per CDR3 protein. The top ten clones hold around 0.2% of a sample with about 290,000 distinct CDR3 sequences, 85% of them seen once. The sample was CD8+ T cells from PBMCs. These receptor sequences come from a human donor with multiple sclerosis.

The chain's CDR3 is CATSLSGDADTQYF. CDR3 nucleotide sequence: TGTGCCACCAGTTTAAGTGGTGACGCAGATACGCAGTATTTT. The chain recombines TRBV24-1 with TRBJ2-3; D is undetermined. Trimming removed 6 bases at V and 4 bases at J, with 13 bases between. The germline V gene encodes CDR1 KGHDR and CDR2 SFDVKD. The CDR3 length is 14 residues.

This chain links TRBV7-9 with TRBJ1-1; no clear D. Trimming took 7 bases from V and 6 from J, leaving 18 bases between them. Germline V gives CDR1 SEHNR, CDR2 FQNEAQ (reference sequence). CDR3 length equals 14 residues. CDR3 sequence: CASNIGLYGSEAFF. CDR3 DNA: TGTGCCAGCAACATTGGACTGTATGGCTCTGAAGCTTTCTTT.

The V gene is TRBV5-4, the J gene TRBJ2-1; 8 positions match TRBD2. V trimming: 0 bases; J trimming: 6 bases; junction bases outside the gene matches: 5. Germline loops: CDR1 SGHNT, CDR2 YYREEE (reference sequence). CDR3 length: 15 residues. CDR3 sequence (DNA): TGTGCCAGCAGCTTGGCTCTAGCGGGCCTCAATGAGCAGTTCTTC. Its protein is CASSLALAGLNEQFF.

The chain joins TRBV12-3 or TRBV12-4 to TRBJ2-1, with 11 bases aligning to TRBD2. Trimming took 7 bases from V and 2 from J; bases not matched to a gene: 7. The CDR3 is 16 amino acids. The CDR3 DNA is TGTGCCAGCACCCGTAGCGGGAGGGCCACCTACAATGAGCAGTTCTTC. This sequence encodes CASTRSGRATYNEQFF.

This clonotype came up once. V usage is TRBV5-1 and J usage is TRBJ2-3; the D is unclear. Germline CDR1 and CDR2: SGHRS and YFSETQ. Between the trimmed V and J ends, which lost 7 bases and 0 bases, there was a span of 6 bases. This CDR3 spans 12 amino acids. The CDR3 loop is CASGDSTDTQYF. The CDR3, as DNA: TGCGCCAGCGGAGACAGCACAGATACGCAGTATTTT.

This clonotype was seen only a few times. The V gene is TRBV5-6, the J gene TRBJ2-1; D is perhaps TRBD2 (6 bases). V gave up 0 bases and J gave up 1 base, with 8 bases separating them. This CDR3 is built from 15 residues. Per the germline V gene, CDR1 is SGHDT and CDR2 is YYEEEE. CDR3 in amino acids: CASSLGAGSYNEQFF. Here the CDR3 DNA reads TGTGCCAGCAGCTTGGGTGCGGGATCCTACAATGAGCAGTTCTTC.

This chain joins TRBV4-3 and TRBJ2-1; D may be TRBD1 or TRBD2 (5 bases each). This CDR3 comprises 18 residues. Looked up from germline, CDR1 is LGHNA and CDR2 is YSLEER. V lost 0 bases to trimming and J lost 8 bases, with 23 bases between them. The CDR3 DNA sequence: TGCGCCAGCAGCCAAGATCAAGGGTTCGAGAGGGGTATCGATGAGCAGTTCTTC. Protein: CASSQDQGFERGIDEQFF.

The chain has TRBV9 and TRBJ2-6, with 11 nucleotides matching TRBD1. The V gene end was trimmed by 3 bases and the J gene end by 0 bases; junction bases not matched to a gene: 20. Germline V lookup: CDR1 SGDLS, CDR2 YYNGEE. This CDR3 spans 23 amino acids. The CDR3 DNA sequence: TGTGCCAGCAGCGGTCTTCAGGCCGTAAGTGGGGACAGGGGGAACTCTGGGGCCAACGTCCTGACTTTC. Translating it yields CASSGLQAVSGDRGNSGANVLTF.

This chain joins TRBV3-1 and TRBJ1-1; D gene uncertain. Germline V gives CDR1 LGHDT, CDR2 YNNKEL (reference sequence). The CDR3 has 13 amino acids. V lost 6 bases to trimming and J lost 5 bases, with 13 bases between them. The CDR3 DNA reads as TGTGCCAGCAGGTACGGGGTGAGGACTGAAGCTTTCTTT. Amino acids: CASRYGVRTEAFF.

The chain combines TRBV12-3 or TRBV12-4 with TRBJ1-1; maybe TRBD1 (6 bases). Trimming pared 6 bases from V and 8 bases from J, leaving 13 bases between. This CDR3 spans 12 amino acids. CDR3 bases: TGTGCCAGCAGCTCAGGGGTCTGGGAAGCTTTCTTT. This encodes CASSSGVWEAFF.

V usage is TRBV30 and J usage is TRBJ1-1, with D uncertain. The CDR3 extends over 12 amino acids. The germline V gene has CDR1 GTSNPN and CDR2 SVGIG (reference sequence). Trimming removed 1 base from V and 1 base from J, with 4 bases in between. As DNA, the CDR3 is TGTGCCTGGAGTGAAACGAACACTGAAGCTTTCTTT. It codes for CAWSETNTEAFF.

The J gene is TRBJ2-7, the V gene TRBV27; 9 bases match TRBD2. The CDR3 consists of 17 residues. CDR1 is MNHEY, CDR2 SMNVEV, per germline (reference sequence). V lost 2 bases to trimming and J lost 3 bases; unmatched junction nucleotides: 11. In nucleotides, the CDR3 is TGTGCCAGCAGTTTAAGTTACCGACTAGCGGTTAACTACGAGCAGTACTTC. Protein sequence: CASSLSYRLAVNYEQYF.

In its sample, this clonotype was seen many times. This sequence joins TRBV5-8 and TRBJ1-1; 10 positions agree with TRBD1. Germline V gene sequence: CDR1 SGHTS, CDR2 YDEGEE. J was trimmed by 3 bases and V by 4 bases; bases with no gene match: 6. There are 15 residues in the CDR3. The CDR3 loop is CASSPGGTGDTEAFF. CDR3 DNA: TGTGCCAGCAGCCCCGGTGGGACAGGGGACACTGAAGCTTTCTTT.

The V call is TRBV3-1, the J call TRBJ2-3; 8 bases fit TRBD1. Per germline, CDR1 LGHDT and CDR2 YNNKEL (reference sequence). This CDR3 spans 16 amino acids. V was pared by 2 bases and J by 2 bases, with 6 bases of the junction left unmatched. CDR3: CASSQPTGGSTDTQYF. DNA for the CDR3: TGTGCCAGCAGCCAACCCACAGGGGGATCCACAGATACGCAGTATTTT.

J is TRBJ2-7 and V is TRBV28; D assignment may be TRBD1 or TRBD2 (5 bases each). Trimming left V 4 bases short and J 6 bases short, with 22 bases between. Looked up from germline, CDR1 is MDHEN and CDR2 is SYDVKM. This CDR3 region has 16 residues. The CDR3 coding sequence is TGTGCCAGCAGTTGGGGACCCCAGAGGGTTCTTATCGAGCAGTACTTC. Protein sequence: CASSWGPQRVLIEQYF.

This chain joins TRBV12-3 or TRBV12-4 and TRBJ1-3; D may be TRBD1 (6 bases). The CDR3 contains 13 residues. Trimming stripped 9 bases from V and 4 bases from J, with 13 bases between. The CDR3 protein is CASGGGLGNTIYF. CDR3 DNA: TGTGCCAGTGGCGGGGGGCTCGGAAACACCATATATTTT.

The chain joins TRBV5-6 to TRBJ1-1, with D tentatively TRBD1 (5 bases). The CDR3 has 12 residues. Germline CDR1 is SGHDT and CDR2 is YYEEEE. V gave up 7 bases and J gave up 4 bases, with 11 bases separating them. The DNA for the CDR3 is TGTGCCAGCTCTGGGGGTGGCACTGAAGCTTTCTTT. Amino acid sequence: CASSGGGTEAFF. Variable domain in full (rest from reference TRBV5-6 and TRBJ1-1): DAGVTQSPTHLIKTRGQQVTLRCSPKSGHDTVSWYQQALGQGPQFIFQYYEEEERQRGNFPDRFSGHQFPNYSSELNVNALLLGDSALYLCASSGGGTEAFFGQGTRLTVV.

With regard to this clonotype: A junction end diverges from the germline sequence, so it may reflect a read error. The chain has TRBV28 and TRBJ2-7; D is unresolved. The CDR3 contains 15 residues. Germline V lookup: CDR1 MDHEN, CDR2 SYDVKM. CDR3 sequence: CASSGLLTDPYGQYF. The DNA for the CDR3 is TGTGCCAGCAGCGGCTTGTTGACGGACCCTTACGGGCAGTACTTC.

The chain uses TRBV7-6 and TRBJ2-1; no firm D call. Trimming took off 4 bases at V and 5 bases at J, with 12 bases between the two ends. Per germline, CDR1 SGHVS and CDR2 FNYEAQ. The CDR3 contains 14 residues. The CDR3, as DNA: TGTGCCAGCAGCTCCGACTGTATCAACAATGAGCAGTTCTTC. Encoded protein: CASSSDCINNEQFF. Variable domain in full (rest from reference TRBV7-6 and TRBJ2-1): GAGVSQSPRYKVTKRGQDVALRCDPISGHVSLYWYRQALGQGPEFLTYFNYEAQQDKSGLPNDRFSAERPEGSISTLTIQRTEQRDSAMYRCASSSDCINNEQFFGPGTRLTVL.

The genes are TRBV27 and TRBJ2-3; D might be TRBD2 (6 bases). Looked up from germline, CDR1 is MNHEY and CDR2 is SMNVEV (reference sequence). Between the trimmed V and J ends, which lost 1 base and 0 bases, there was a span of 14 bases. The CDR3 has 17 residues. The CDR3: CASSLLRGFSSTDTQYF. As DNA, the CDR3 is TGTGCCAGCAGTTTATTGCGGGGCTTTTCTAGCACAGATACGCAGTATTTT.

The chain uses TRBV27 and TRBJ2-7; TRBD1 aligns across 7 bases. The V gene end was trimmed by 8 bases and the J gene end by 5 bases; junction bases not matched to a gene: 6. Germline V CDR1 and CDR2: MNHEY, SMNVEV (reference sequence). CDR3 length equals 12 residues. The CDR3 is CASSYTGDEQYF. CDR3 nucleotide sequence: TGTGCCAGCTCCTATACAGGGGACGAGCAGTACTTC.